A single sample is the source of the 28 T cell receptor beta chains below, sequenced in a study of cytotoxic CD8 clonotypes in ibrutinib-treated CLL. Profiled with immunoSEQ multiplex PCR; TCRdb holds only in-frame clones, not every one. Of 150,000 to 200,000 clones in the sample, around nine tenths were seen once. The starting material was PBMCs, obtained at disease progression, from a patient treated with ibrutinib. These receptors were obtained from a human donor with chronic lymphocytic leukemia.

The rearrangement uses TRBV6-6 and TRBJ2-7; 8 nucleotides align to TRBD1. CDR3 length: 15 amino acids. The germline CDR1 and CDR2 sequences are MNHNY and SVGAGI (reference sequence). With 5 bases clipped from V and 6 bases from J, the junction kept 12 bases outside the gene matches. This chain's CDR3 is CASSATRGLSSEQYF. CDR3 sequence (DNA): TGTGCCAGCAGTGCTACCAGGGGGCTATCTTCCGAGCAGTACTTC.

This clone was observed a single time. This chain connects TRBV15 to TRBJ2-7; D perhaps matches TRBD1 (5 bases). The germline V and J ends were trimmed by 0 bases and 2 bases, with 14 bases remaining between them. Germline loops: CDR1 LNHNV, CDR2 YYDKDF (reference sequence). This CDR3 is built from 16 residues. For the CDR3, the DNA is TGTGCCACCAGCAGAGATCCCCTGACAGTCACCTACGAGCAGTACTTC. Translation gives CATSRDPLTVTYEQYF. The full variable domain, its missing parts supplied by reference TRBV15 and TRBJ2-7, is DAMVIQNPRYQVTQFGKPVTLSCSQTLNHNVMYWYQQKSSQAPKLLFHYYDKDFNNEADTPDNFQSRRPNTSFCFLDIRSPGLGDTAMYLCATSRDPLTVTYEQYFGPGTRLTVT.

The CDR3 is CATSREEGMDEQYF. The CDR3 DNA reads as TGTGCCACCAGCAGAGAAGAAGGGATGGACGAGCAGTACTTC. The V and J genes are TRBV15 and TRBJ2-7; D not certain. Germline V gene sequence: CDR1 LNHNV, CDR2 YYDKDF (reference sequence). CDR3 size: 14 residues. V was pared by 0 bases and J by 5 bases, with 11 bases between.

This clone was picked up a small number of times. The chain employs TRBV18 and TRBJ1-5, with TRBD1 identical over 10 bases. The germline CDR1 and CDR2 sequences are KGHSH and LQKENI. The junction had 5 bases not matched to a gene; V was cut back by 4 bases and J by 5 bases. The CDR3 is made up of 15 amino acids. The CDR3 reads CASSRDRGGDQPQHF. The CDR3, as DNA: TGTGCCAGCTCACGGGACAGGGGAGGGGATCAGCCCCAGCATTTT.

The chain carries TRBV7-8 and TRBJ2-1, with 7 positions matching TRBD1. The CDR3 contains 15 residues. J lost 5 bases, V lost 5 bases, and 9 bases had no gene match. The germline V gene has CDR1 SGHVS and CDR2 FQNEAQ. In DNA form, the CDR3 reads TGTGCCAGCAGCCAGGGGGTGGTTCTCAACAATGAGCAGTTCTTC. Residues: CASSQGVVLNNEQFF.

This clone has just one count. This sequence joins TRBV5-1 and TRBJ2-7; maybe TRBD1 (6 bases). There are 15 residues in the CDR3. Germline V gene sequence: CDR1 SGHRS, CDR2 YFSETQ. With 0 bases removed from V and 2 bases from J, the gap between germline ends came to 12 bases. CDR3 nucleotide sequence: TGCGCCAGCAGCTTGGACAGGGCTGGGACCTACGAGCAGTACTTC. Protein product: CASSLDRAGTYEQYF.

The chain employs TRBV4-1 and TRBJ2-2; 9 bases agree with TRBD2. Germline CDR1 and CDR2: MGHRA and YSYEKL. The CDR3 has 17 residues. After removal of 3 bases from V and 4 bases from J, the junction contained 9 bases not matched to a gene. CDR3 in amino acids: CASSHRIAGAATGELFF. The CDR3 DNA reads TGCGCCAGCAGCCACCGTATAGCGGGAGCGGCCACCGGGGAGCTGTTTTTT.

This sequence joins TRBV28 and TRBJ1-1; D possibly corresponds to TRBD1 (6 bases). The CDR3 runs 13 residues. The ends were cut back, 4 bases at V and 1 base at J, with 7 bases in the middle. Germline loops: CDR1 MDHEN, CDR2 SYDVKM. The CDR3: CASSWTANTEAFF. The DNA for the CDR3 is TGTGCCAGCAGTTGGACAGCGAACACTGAAGCTTTCTTT.

The chain carries TRBV7-9 and TRBJ2-1; weak D call: TRBD2 (6 bases). The V end lost 3 bases, the J end lost 8 bases, and 17 bases lay between the germline ends. This CDR3 spans 15 amino acids. The germline gives CDR1 SEHNR, CDR2 FQNEAQ (reference sequence). DNA of the CDR3: TGTGCCAGCAGCTTTTACGGGAGAGGGATGGATGAGCAGTTCTTC. Its translation is CASSFYGRGMDEQFF.

The chain links TRBV11-2 to TRBJ1-2; 8 positions agree with TRBD1. V shed 1 base, J shed 1 base, and the junction held 5 bases outside the gene matches. Germline V gene sequence: CDR1 SGHAT, CDR2 FQNNGV. CDR3 length: 16 residues. CDR3: CASSLAPDRVNYGYTF. The CDR3 region has the DNA TGTGCCAGCAGCTTAGCTCCGGACAGGGTTAACTATGGCTACACCTTC.

The rearrangement uses TRBV7-3 and TRBJ2-5, with 8 bases matching TRBD2. V trimming: 8 bases; J trimming: 9 bases; junction bases outside the gene matches: 14. The CDR3 covers 14 residues. Per germline, CDR1 SGHTA and CDR2 FQGTGA. CDR3: CASSQKGTSGPQYF. The CDR3 nucleotides are TGTGCCAGCTCACAAAAGGGTACTAGCGGCCCCCAGTACTTC.

The genes are TRBV6-6 and TRBJ1-5; possibly TRBD1 for D (6 bases). Per the germline V gene, CDR1 is MNHNY and CDR2 is SVGAGI (reference sequence). V lost 5 bases and J 3 bases, leaving 14 bases between the germline ends. This CDR3 has 15 amino acids. CDR3 protein: CASSPTGAINQPQHF. The CDR3 DNA follows: TGTGCCAGCAGTCCGACAGGAGCGATCAATCAGCCCCAGCATTTT.

The rearrangement links TRBV29-1 to TRBJ1-3, with 7 positions matching TRBD1. The germline CDR1 and CDR2 sequences are SQVTM and ANQGSEA. V gave up 4 bases and J gave up 4 bases; unmatched junction bases: 7. The CDR3 length is 14 residues. CDR3 coding DNA: TGCAGCGTTGGAGGGACGGACAGGGGAAACACCATATATTTT. As protein: CSVGGTDRGNTIYF.

The chain has TRBV5-6 and TRBJ2-7, with 9 bases matching TRBD1. Germline-derived CDR1 and CDR2 are SGHDT and YYEEEE. This CDR3 is 14 amino acids long. V dropped 4 bases and J dropped 4; count of bases not matched to a gene: 6. In nucleotides, the CDR3 is TGTGCCAGCAGCCAGGGACAGGGTCTTTACGAGCAGTACTTC. Translation gives CASSQGQGLYEQYF.

The chain carries TRBV4-3 and TRBJ2-5; 7 bases agree with TRBD2. This CDR3 comprises 15 residues. CDR1 is LGHNA, CDR2 YSLEER, per germline. The V gene end was trimmed by 3 bases and the J gene end by 3 bases; junction bases not matched to a gene: 7. The CDR3 loop is CASSHLGGEEETQYF. The CDR3 nucleotides read TGCGCCAGCAGCCACCTGGGGGGGGAGGAAGAGACCCAGTACTTC.

The chain recombines TRBV5-5 with TRBJ2-7, with 9 bases that match TRBD2. The germline CDR1 and CDR2 sequences are SGHKS and YYEKEE (reference sequence). This CDR3 comprises 18 residues. With V trimmed by 2 bases and J by 7 bases, 19 bases remained unmatched. The DNA of the CDR3 is TGTGCCAGCAGCTTAGGCGAAGGGGGCGGGAGGGCCAGGGGAGAGCAGTACTTC. Translation: CASSLGEGGGRARGEQYF.

The chain links TRBV7-6 to TRBJ1-5, with 8 bases fitting TRBD1. With V trimmed by 1 base and J by 6 bases, 8 bases remained unmatched. Germline V gene data show CDR1 as SGHVS and CDR2 as FNYEAQ. The CDR3 is 16 residues long. The CDR3 is CASSLGTGGKSQPQHF. The CDR3 DNA reads as TGTGCCAGCAGCTTAGGTACAGGGGGGAAGAGTCAGCCCCAGCATTTT. Using reference TRBV7-6 and TRBJ1-5 for the parts outside the CDR3, the full variable domain is GAGVSQSPRYKVTKRGQDVALRCDPISGHVSLYWYRQALGQGPEFLTYFNYEAQQDKSGLPNDRFSAERPEGSISTLTIQRTEQRDSAMYRCASSLGTGGKSQPQHFGDGTRLSIL.

The genes are TRBV27 and TRBJ2-7, with 11 bases matching TRBD2. This CDR3 has 17 amino acids. V lost 4 bases and J lost 5; bases outside the gene matches: 13. Per germline, CDR1 MNHEY and CDR2 SMNVEV (reference sequence). DNA for the CDR3: TGTGCCAGCAGTTCCATGCGCATAGGACTAGCGGGCCACGAGCAGTACTTC. Translation: CASSSMRIGLAGHEQYF.

The rearrangement links TRBV5-1 to TRBJ1-3; 7 positions agree with TRBD1. Unmatched junction bases numbered 8, after V lost 6 bases and J lost 2 bases. CDR1 and CDR2 (germline): SGHRS, YFSETQ. This CDR3 contains 15 residues. As DNA, the CDR3 is TGCGCCAGCACCAATCCAACAGGGGCTGGAAACACCATATATTTT. Translated: CASTNPTGAGNTIYF.

About this clone itself: Compared with germline, one end of the junction differs, possibly owing to a read error. The CDR3 DNA is TGCGCCAACAGCACACCGCAGGGGGCGTGGTATGGCTACACCTTC. This sequence encodes CANSTPQGAWYGYTF. The rearrangement links TRBV4-1 to TRBJ1-2; 8 bases align to TRBD1. Germline V CDR1 and CDR2: MGHRA, YSYEKL. This CDR3 has 15 amino acids.

The genes are TRBV29-1 and TRBJ2-1; 15 bases map to TRBD2. From germline, CDR1 is SQVTM and CDR2 ANQGSEA. After removal of 5 bases from V and 12 bases from J, the junction contained 17 bases not matched to a gene. The CDR3 sequence is 17 residues long. The CDR3 DNA is TGCAGCGTTACTCCAGGACTAGCGGGAGGGCCTGGAGATAGGCAGTTCTTC. This sequence encodes CSVTPGLAGGPGDRQFF.

This chain joins TRBV5-8 and TRBJ2-5; D is unresolved. CDR1 is SGHTS and CDR2 is YDEGEE in the germline V gene. CDR3 size: 13 residues. The V end lost 4 bases, the J end lost 2 bases, and 9 bases lay between the germline ends. CDR3 residues: CASSLQDQETQYF. Here the CDR3 DNA reads TGTGCCAGCAGCCTTCAGGATCAAGAGACCCAGTACTTC.

This chain uses TRBV27 with TRBJ1-1; a weak D match, TRBD1 (5 bases). CDR3 length equals 17 residues. The germline gives CDR1 MNHEY, CDR2 SMNVEV (reference sequence). The germline V and J ends were trimmed by 1 base and 1 base, with 16 bases remaining between them. The CDR3 DNA follows: TGTGCCAGCAGTTTATTCCCCCCTCGGGGGACGAACACTGAAGCTTTCTTT. This codes for CASSLFPPRGTNTEAFF.

The chain joins TRBV5-4 to TRBJ1-2; D not certain. The CDR3 has 14 amino acids. Germline V gene data show CDR1 as SGHNT and CDR2 as YYREEE (reference sequence). The germline V and J ends were trimmed by 2 bases and 5 bases, with 13 bases remaining between them. The CDR3 DNA sequence: TGTGCCAGCAGCTTTGAATATGCCATTTATGGCTACACCTTC. This codes for CASSFEYAIYGYTF.

The genes are TRBV19 and TRBJ1-2, with D uncertain. V gave up 6 bases and J gave up 7 bases, with 12 bases separating them. The V gene's germline CDR1 is LNHDA and CDR2 SQIVND (reference sequence). This CDR3 comprises 12 residues. The CDR3 nucleotides are TGTGCCAGTAGCCAAAACAGCTTTGGCTACACCTTC. It is translated as CASSQNSFGYTF.

The rearrangement uses TRBV28 and TRBJ2-5; 11 bases are shared with TRBD2. The trim removed 0 bases at V and 5 bases at J, leaving 8 bases unmatched. Germline V gene lookup returns CDR1 MDHEN and CDR2 SYDVKM. The CDR3 extends over 17 amino acids. CDR3 protein: CASSLWLVAGGGETQYF. The DNA of the CDR3 is TGTGCCAGCAGTTTATGGTTGGTAGCGGGAGGGGGGGAGACCCAGTACTTC.

This chain connects TRBV5-4 to TRBJ2-7; perhaps TRBD1 as D (6 bases). This CDR3 contains 13 residues. Per the germline V gene, CDR1 is SGHNT and CDR2 is YYREEE (reference sequence). V lost 4 bases, J lost 4 bases, and 12 bases lay in between. CDR3 region: CASSRQDRYEQYF. The CDR3 DNA reads TGTGCCAGCAGCCGACAGGACAGATACGAGCAGTACTTC.

This clone was seen only a few times. V gene TRBV4-2 combines with J gene TRBJ2-7; 10 bases agree with TRBD2. The CDR3 contains 14 residues. The trim removed 3 bases at V and 5 bases at J, leaving 4 bases unmatched. The germline V gene has CDR1 LGHNA and CDR2 YNFKEQ. The CDR3 protein is CASSHLAGVNEQYF. In DNA, the CDR3 is TGTGCCAGCAGCCATCTAGCGGGAGTCAACGAGCAGTACTTC.